The rows below give T cell receptor beta chains drawn from one sample of a study of OX40 agonist ivuxolimab in advanced cancers. Clones were read by immunoSEQ multiplex PCR, and TCRdb kept only the in-frame ones, dropping some. The sample holds around 34,000 clones, 81% seen once. The material sequenced was CD4+ or CD8+ T cells sorted from blood, taken in a trial of the OX40 agonist ivuxolimab. The origin of the receptors is an adult with an advanced solid tumor such as melanoma, head and neck, liver or kidney cancer. Both conserved end residues are part of each CDR3. Fields, in order: J gene, V gene, clone size, D gene, CDR3 protein, CDR3 DNA. The D gene is left open where the match is weak. Only some rows state a clone size, as once, few, many or a class for expanded clones.

>TRBJ2-3|TRBV18|-|-
CASSSTTDTDTQYF
TGTGCCAGCTCATCTACGACAGACACAGATACGCAGTATTTT
>TRBJ2-7|TRBV28|-|-
CASTFWQGQQYF
TGTGCCAGCACTTTCTGGCAGGGACAGCAGTACTTC
>TRBJ2-7|TRBV6-5|-|-
CASKAFLDYEQYF
TGTGCCAGCAAGGCGTTTTTGGACTACGAGCAGTACTTC
>TRBJ1-2|TRBV4-3|-|-
CASSLQLNYGYTF
TGCGCCAGCAGCTTACAGCTTAACTATGGCTACACCTTC
>TRBJ1-3|TRBV5-1|few|-
CASSLGRVASGNTIYF
TGCGCCAGCAGCTTGGGCCGTGTCGCCTCTGGAAACACCATATATTTT
>TRBJ1-5|TRBV5-5|-|-
CASSPGQSNQPQHF
TGTGCCAGCAGCCCGGGACAAAGCAATCAGCCCCAGCATTTT
>TRBJ2-5|TRBV7-9|-|TRBD1
CASSTRDRGLETQYF
TGTGCCAGCAGCACAAGGGACAGGGGGCTAGAGACCCAGTACTTC
>TRBJ1-5|TRBV9|-|-
CASSVDMEQPQHF
TGTGCCAGCAGCGTCGATATGGAGCAGCCCCAGCATTTT
>TRBJ1-1|TRBV11-2|-|-
CASSLGWTNTEAFF
TGTGCCAGCAGCTTAGGTTGGACCAACACTGAAGCTTTCTTT
>TRBJ1-1|TRBV4-1|once|-
CASSQPTRGVTEAFF
TGCGCCAGCAGCCAACCTACCCGGGGGGTCACTGAAGCTTTCTTT
>TRBJ1-1|TRBV19|-|-
CASSIMRRGAQAFF
TGTGCCAGTAGTATAATGCGCCGGGGGGCGCAAGCTTTCTTT
>TRBJ2-7|TRBV30|-|TRBD1
CAWGDRGYEQYF
TGTGCCTGGGGGGACAGGGGTTACGAGCAGTACTTC
>TRBJ2-2|TRBV7-3|once|TRBD2
CASSSRSGGSRIGELFF
TGTGCCAGCAGCTCCCGATCGGGGGGAAGTCGGATCGGGGAGCTGTTTTTT
>TRBJ2-3|TRBV5-4|few|-
CASSSRGGPGDTQYF
TGTGCCAGCAGCTCCAGGGGGGGGCCCGGAGATACGCAGTATTTT
>TRBJ1-1|TRBV4-2|-|TRBD1
CASSQRQGGTEAFF
TGTGCCAGCAGCCAACGGCAGGGGGGCACTGAAGCTTTCTTT
>TRBJ2-5|TRBV11-2|-|TRBD1
CASSSRQGLPSPKETQYF
TGTGCCAGCAGCTCGAGACAGGGGCTACCCTCCCCTAAAGAGACCCAGTACTTC
>TRBJ2-1|TRBV7-2|-|TRBD2
CASSLVGTKMTYNEQFF
TGTGCCAGCTCCCTTGTCGGGACTAAGATGACCTACAATGAGCAGTTCTTC
>TRBJ2-1|TRBV7-8|-|-
CASSLESYGGNEQFF
TGTGCCAGCAGCTTAGAGTCCTACGGTGGGAATGAGCAGTTCTTC
>TRBJ1-2|TRBV11-2|-|TRBD1
CASILGQGKGYGYTF
TGTGCCAGCATCCTCGGACAGGGCAAGGGGTATGGCTACACCTTC
>TRBJ1-2|TRBV6-1|-|-
CASSATRGGDGYTF
TGTGCCAGCAGTGCTACACGGGGAGGAGATGGCTACACCTTC
>TRBJ2-7|TRBV2|-|-
CASSEWAGPYEQYF
TGTGCCAGCAGTGAATGGGCGGGGCCCTACGAGCAGTACTTC
>TRBJ2-7|TRBV7-3|-|TRBD2
CASSSPDLLAGYGEQYF
TGTGCCAGCAGCTCGCCTGACCTCCTAGCGGGGTATGGCGAGCAGTACTTC
>TRBJ2-2|TRBV7-2|-|-
CASSPRGANTGELFF
TGTGCCAGCAGCCCCCGAGGAGCGAACACCGGGGAGCTGTTTTTT
>TRBJ2-1|TRBV29-1|-|-
CSVVEGNLYNEQFF
TGCAGCGTTGTAGAGGGTAACCTCTACAATGAGCAGTTCTTC
>TRBJ2-7|TRBV28|-|TRBD1
CASSFRDRVDHEQYF
TGTGCCAGCAGTTTCCGGGACAGGGTTGACCACGAGCAGTACTTC
>TRBJ1-5|TRBV6-5|-|-
CAGGGASSQPQHF
TGTGCCGGTGGGGGGGCTAGTAGTCAGCCCCAGCATTTT
>TRBJ1-3|TRBV12-5|-|-
CASGLSGRTTGNTIYF
TGTGCTAGTGGTCTATCGGGACGTACGACTGGAAACACCATATATTTT
>TRBJ1-1|TRBV7-3|-|-
CASSSRLYTEAFF
TGTGCCAGCAGCTCCCGACTGTACACTGAAGCTTTCTTT
>TRBJ1-1|TRBV9|-|TRBD1
CASSVAGGESAAFF
TGTGCCAGCAGCGTGGCAGGGGGCGAGTCAGCGGCTTTCTTT
>TRBJ2-1|TRBV5-5|-|TRBD2
CASSRAGLLFNEQFF
TGTGCCAGCAGCCGAGCGGGACTTCTATTCAATGAGCAGTTCTTC
>TRBJ2-1|TRBV29-1|-|-
CSAGTPYNEQFF
TGCAGCGCCGGGACTCCCTACAATGAGCAGTTCTTC
>TRBJ1-1|TRBV14|-|-
CASSQHMNTEAFF
TGTGCCAGCAGCCAACACATGAACACTGAAGCTTTCTTT
>TRBJ1-4|TRBV5-4|-|TRBD1
CASSFQGAHEKLFF
TGTGCCAGCAGCTTCCAGGGGGCCCATGAAAAACTGTTTTTT
>TRBJ2-7|TRBV11-3|-|-
CASSLDRMSGISF
TGTGCCAGCAGCTTAGATCGAATGTCCGGGATCTCCTTC
>TRBJ1-5|TRBV4-2|-|-
CASSQDSNQPQHF
TGTGCCAGCAGCCAAGATAGCAATCAGCCCCAGCATTTT
>TRBJ2-7|TRBV7-9|few|-
CASSPNRAYEQYF
TGTGCCAGCAGCCCAAACCGGGCCTACGAGCAGTACTTC
>TRBJ2-1|TRBV2|-|-
CASSREAGGYVNEQFF
TGTGCCAGCAGTAGGGAGGCAGGGGGATACGTAAATGAGCAGTTCTTC
>TRBJ1-1|TRBV19|once|-
CASSMFHSSTEAFF
TGTGCCAGTAGTATGTTTCATTCGAGCACTGAAGCTTTCTTT
>TRBJ1-1|TRBV5-5|-|-
CASSPGGAGAVWAFF
TGTGCCAGCAGCCCCGGAGGAGCAGGGGCGGTATGGGCTTTCTTT
>TRBJ2-7|TRBV28|-|-
CASSLGGVSSYEQYF
TGTGCCAGCAGTTTAGGCGGAGTCAGCTCCTACGAGCAGTACTTC
>TRBJ2-5|TRBV7-6|-|TRBD2
CASSLRAGGPVETQYF
TGTGCCAGCAGCTTAAGAGCGGGGGGGCCCGTAGAGACCCAGTACTTC
>TRBJ1-4|TRBV5-1|-|-
CASSLASSPNEKLFF
TGCGCCAGCAGCTTGGCCTCGAGTCCTAATGAAAAACTGTTTTTT
>TRBJ2-7|TRBV27|-|TRBD2
CASSSLGRKYEQYF
TGTGCCAGCAGCAGCCTCGGGAGGAAGTACGAGCAGTACTTC
>TRBJ2-6|TRBV11-2|-|-
CASSLVSLKSGANVLTF
TGTGCCAGCAGCTTAGTCTCCCTGAAGTCTGGGGCCAACGTCCTGACTTTC
>TRBJ2-1|TRBV18|once|-
CASSPNFAGNNEQFF
TGTGCCAGCTCACCAAATTTCGCGGGCAACAATGAGCAGTTCTTC